Listed here are 18 T cell receptor beta chains from one sample, sequenced in a study of blood T cell repertoires in COVID-19. The method was immunoSEQ multiplex PCR; TCRdb's version includes in-frame clones alone and lacks a portion of them. The data hold 60,000 to 75,000 clones, with about 90% observed a single time. Sequencing was done on a sample of peripheral blood. The receptors were gathered from a man aged 60 to 75 with acute or convalescent COVID-19.

The gene calls are TRBV24-1 and TRBJ1-1, with D unclear. Germline assignment: CDR1 KGHDR and CDR2 SFDVKD. V was clipped by 9 bases and J by 11 bases, with 27 bases between them. This CDR3 comprises 15 residues. CDR3 sequence: CATPPRHMASRWAFF. The CDR3 coding sequence is TGTGCCACCCCCCCCCGGCACATGGCCTCCAGGTGGGCTTTCTTT.

The V call is TRBV19, the J call TRBJ1-2; TRBD1 aligns across 8 bases. This CDR3 region has 13 residues. Looked up from germline, CDR1 is LNHDA and CDR2 is SQIVND (reference sequence). Trimming at V came to 3 bases and at J to 8 bases, leaving 5 bases not matched to a gene. The CDR3 reads CASSMDRENGYTF. CDR3 DNA sequence: TGTGCCAGTAGTATGGACAGGGAAAACGGCTACACCTTC.

The rearrangement uses TRBV6-2 or TRBV6-3 and TRBJ2-7; tentative D call: TRBD2 (6 bases). Germline V CDR1 and CDR2: MNHEY, SVGEGT. Between the trimmed V and J ends, which lost 5 bases and 7 bases, there was a span of 18 bases. This CDR3 region has 14 residues. CDR3 in amino acids: CASSNPRPAGEQYF. In nucleotides, the CDR3 is TGTGCCAGCAGTAATCCCCGACCCGCGGGGGAGCAGTACTTC.

The chain is built from TRBV6-1 and TRBJ2-7, with D perhaps TRBD2 (5 bases). The CDR3 has 12 residues. Between the trimmed V and J ends, which lost 7 bases and 0 bases, there was a span of 7 bases. CDR1 and CDR2 from the germline V gene are MNHNS and SASEGT. CDR3 amino acids: CASIGSSYEQYF. CDR3 coding DNA: TGTGCCAGCATAGGGAGCTCCTACGAGCAGTACTTC.

Note on this clone: One end of the junction fails to match germline, which may point to a read error. The J gene is TRBJ1-5, the V gene TRBV6-1, with TRBD1 identical over 8 bases. CDR1 MNHNS and CDR2 SASEGT come from the germline V gene. This CDR3 is built from 16 residues. The CDR3 loop is CASSEEGTGRHQPQHF. CDR3 in DNA: TGTGCCAGCAGCGAAGAGGGGACAGGAAGGCATCAGCCCCAGCATTTT.

The gene calls are TRBV9 and TRBJ2-5; 7 bases match TRBD1. The ends lost 4 bases at V and 4 bases at J; junction bases unmatched: 16. Germline V gives CDR1 SGDLS, CDR2 YYNGEE. This CDR3 is built from 17 residues. The CDR3 sequence is CASSRLWRTGAPETQYF. The CDR3 nucleotides are TGTGCCAGCAGCCGCCTTTGGAGGACAGGAGCTCCAGAGACCCAGTACTTC.

This sequence joins TRBV18 and TRBJ2-7; TRBD1 matches 7 bases. Germline loops: CDR1 KGHSH, CDR2 LQKENI. V trimming: 3 bases; J trimming: 5 bases; junction bases outside the gene matches: 7. The CDR3 extends over 14 amino acids. CDR3 sequence (DNA): TGTGCCAGCTCACCCGCACAGGGGATCCACGAGCAGTACTTC. Its translation: CASSPAQGIHEQYF.

CDR3 coding DNA: TGTGCCAGCAGGGGACAAAACTATGGCTACACCTTC. This gives the protein CASRGQNYGYTF. The chain recombines TRBV12-3 or TRBV12-4 with TRBJ1-2, with D possibly TRBD1 on 6 matching bases. V lost 6 bases to trimming and J lost 2 bases, with 7 bases between them. The CDR3 runs to 12 residues.

This clone was seen just once. The rearrangement links TRBV2 to TRBJ1-5; D is perhaps TRBD1 (6 bases). The CDR3 runs to 14 residues. Germline CDR1 SNHLY, CDR2 FYNNEI. Trimming removed 7 bases from V and 4 bases from J, with 14 bases in between. CDR3 residues: CASTDRNINQPQHF. The CDR3 DNA is TGTGCCAGCACAGACAGGAACATTAATCAGCCCCAGCATTTT.

The V call is TRBV2, the J call TRBJ2-4; the match to TRBD2 covers 15 bases. The germline CDR1 and CDR2 sequences are SNHLY and FYNNEI. The junction had 10 bases not matched to a gene; V was cut back by 6 bases and J by 7 bases. CDR3 length: 17 residues. CDR3 amino acids: CASSPRTSGGATNIQYF. CDR3 DNA sequence: TGTGCCAGCAGCCCAAGGACTAGCGGGGGGGCCACGAACATTCAGTACTTC.

The chain uses TRBV23-1 and TRBJ2-1; TRBD2 matches at 11 bases. TRBV23-1 is identified as an open reading frame with a role that is uncertain. Unmatched junction bases numbered 3, after V lost 2 bases and J lost 3 bases. The CDR3 is 16 amino acids. CDR3 coding DNA: TGCGCCAGCAGTCAAGCGGGACTAGCGGTCTACAATGAGCAGTTCTTC. It translates to CASSQAGLAVYNEQFF.

CDR3 sequence (DNA): TGTGCCAGCTCACCCTCTGTGGCTCCGAACACTGAAGCTTTCTTT. It translates to CASSPSVAPNTEAFF. The chain recombines TRBV18 with TRBJ1-1, with D unclear. V dropped 3 bases and J dropped 1 base, with 12 bases sitting between them. This CDR3 contains 15 residues. In germline, CDR1 is KGHSH, CDR2 LQKENI.

The genes are TRBV4-3 and TRBJ1-6, with 9 bases fitting TRBD1. The germline V gene encodes CDR1 LGHNA and CDR2 YSLEER. V was pared by 1 base and J by 6 bases, with 4 bases of the junction left unmatched. The CDR3 is made up of 16 amino acids. The CDR3 DNA follows: TGCGCCAGCAGCCAAGTTGGACAGGGGTTTAATTCACCCCTCCACTTT. Translated: CASSQVGQGFNSPLHF.

The chain couples TRBV2 to TRBJ2-5; D unresolved. The CDR3 covers 13 residues. CDR1 is SNHLY and CDR2 is FYNNEI in the germline V gene. V was shortened by 6 bases and J by 5 bases, with 13 bases between the two germline ends. The CDR3 coding sequence is TGTGCCAGCAGGCCTCTAGTGATGGAGACCCAGTACTTC. Translated: CASRPLVMETQYF.

The chain couples TRBV10-3 to TRBJ2-7; D remains ambiguous. The CDR3 is 15 residues long. Trimming shortened V by 6 bases and J by 0 bases, and 15 bases separated the two germline ends. CDR1 ENHRY and CDR2 SYGVKD come from the germline V gene. Here the CDR3 DNA reads TGTGCCATCAGCGAAGACAATTTAGGCTCCTACGAGCAGTACTTC. Translated, it gives CAISEDNLGSYEQYF.

This chain connects TRBV3-1 (or the pseudogene TRBV3-2) to TRBJ1-6; D ambiguous. The V end lost 0 bases, the J end lost 2 bases, and 5 bases lay between the germline ends. The CDR3 runs to 15 residues. Germline V CDR1 and CDR2: LGHDT, YNNKEL (reference sequence). The CDR3 DNA reads as TGTGCCAGCAGCCAAGAGGCCCCCTATAATTCACCCCTCCACTTT. Translated, it gives CASSQEAPYNSPLHF.

This clone turned up a few times. This chain uses TRBV19 with TRBJ2-7; 9 bases are shared with TRBD1. Germline CDR1 LNHDA, CDR2 SQIVND (reference sequence). V was clipped by 2 bases and J by 3 bases; unmatched bases: 2. This CDR3 spans 14 amino acids. The DNA of the CDR3 is TGTGCCAGTAGTATACAGACAGGGGGCTACGAGCAGTACTTC. It specifies CASSIQTGGYEQYF. The full variable domain, rest sourced from reference TRBV19 and TRBJ2-7, is DGGITQSPKYLFRKEGQNVTLSCEQNLNHDAMYWYRQDPGQGLRLIYYSQIVNDFQKGDIAEGYSVSREKKESFPLTVTSAQKNPTAFYLCASSIQTGGYEQYFGPGTRLTVT.

This chain connects TRBV24-1 to TRBJ2-7; TRBD1 agrees at 10 bases. Looked up from germline, CDR1 is KGHDR and CDR2 is SFDVKD. Losses at the gene ends were 3 bases for V and 2 bases for J; bases not matched to a gene: 3. The CDR3 contains 15 residues. CDR3 residues: CATSDPGTGAYEQYF. DNA of the CDR3: TGTGCCACCAGTGATCCCGGGACAGGGGCCTACGAGCAGTACTTC.